The next 2 T cell receptor beta chains were all read from a single sample in a study of T cells after yellow fever vaccination. A single record per CDR3 protein comes from TCRdb applying MiXCR to the 5' RACE reads. The sample lists around 320,000 distinct CDR3 sequences, approximately 10% occurring once. The specimen was CD4+ T cells sorted from PBMCs, collected 5 days after the yellow fever booster vaccination. These receptors were obtained from a man aged 18 to 30 who received the YFV17D yellow fever vaccine.

This clonotype turned up a few times. The V gene is TRBV27, the J gene TRBJ1-2, with D tentatively TRBD1 (5 bases). V lost 5 bases, J lost 8 bases, and 15 bases lay in between. The V gene's germline CDR1 is MNHEY and CDR2 SMNVEV (reference sequence). The CDR3 covers 13 residues. CDR3: CASSPVRGGGYTF. As DNA, the CDR3 is TGTGCCAGCAGTCCAGTGCGGGGCGGAGGCTACACCTTC.

This clonotype was picked up many times. As DNA, the CDR3 is TGCAGTGCTAGGGGAACGCACACCATATATTTT. Its translation is CSARGTHTIYF. V usage is TRBV20-1 and J usage is TRBJ1-3; D is ambiguous. V lost 3 bases and J 8 bases, leaving 8 bases between the germline ends. The length of the CDR3 is 11 residues. Looked up from germline, CDR1 is DFQATT and CDR2 is SNEGSKA (reference sequence).